A selection of T cell receptor beta chains follows, all from one sample in a study of shared clonotypes between healthy human individuals. Method: immunoSEQ multiplex PCR; TCRdb's copy keeps in-frame clones and lacks some. The top ten hold approximately 0.5% of the sample, which has 1,100,000 or so clones, approximately 80% seen once. Specimen: memory CD4+ T cells from PBMCs. These receptors came from a man between 18 and 35 years old in good health. Some clones in this sample may be carry-over from other donors' samples. Each CDR3 is given with its conserved first and last residue.

j_call: TRBJ2-2; v_call: TRBV4-2; cdr3_aa: CASSRKRTNTGELFF
j_call: TRBJ1-1; v_call: TRBV19; cdr3_aa: CASSNRGTEAFF
j_call: TRBJ2-2; v_call: TRBV10-3; cdr3_aa: CAISTRPDTGELFF
j_call: TRBJ2-7; v_call: TRBV2; cdr3_aa: CASSMTSYEQYF
j_call: TRBJ2-1; v_call: TRBV18; cdr3_aa: CASSRSRSYNEQFF
j_call: TRBJ1-1; v_call: TRBV28; cdr3_aa: CASSNQDLWGVGTEAFF
j_call: TRBJ2-1; v_call: TRBV5-1; cdr3_aa: CASSLLSSYNEQFF
j_call: TRBJ1-4; v_call: TRBV4-3; cdr3_aa: CASSQDWGTHNEKLFF
j_call: TRBJ2-7; v_call: TRBV19; cdr3_aa: CASSLSGGPYEQYF
j_call: TRBJ2-5; v_call: TRBV5-1; cdr3_aa: CASSFGGQETQYF
j_call: TRBJ1-1; v_call: TRBV10-3; cdr3_aa: CAISERPDGTEAFF
j_call: TRBJ2-5; v_call: TRBV14; cdr3_aa: CASSHLPGTGQETQYF
j_call: TRBJ2-2; v_call: TRBV28; cdr3_aa: CASTSGGAGTGELFF
j_call: TRBJ2-3; v_call: TRBV2; cdr3_aa: CASRRDRGNTQYF
j_call: TRBJ2-7; v_call: TRBV7-9; cdr3_aa: CASSLAAGWDEQYF
j_call: TRBJ2-7; v_call: TRBV7-6; cdr3_aa: CASSGGGSSYEQYF
j_call: TRBJ2-3; v_call: TRBV5-1; cdr3_aa: CASSLGLAVTDTQYF
j_call: TRBJ1-5; v_call: TRBV27; cdr3_aa: CASSPIDRLNQPQHF
j_call: TRBJ1-2; v_call: TRBV5-4; cdr3_aa: CASSDGQGARYGYTF
j_call: TRBJ2-2; v_call: TRBV11-2; cdr3_aa: CASSPGLAMNTGELFF
j_call: TRBJ2-2; v_call: TRBV29-1; cdr3_aa: CSAPGVPGELFF
j_call: TRBJ2-1; v_call: TRBV27; cdr3_aa: CASSYARGRPYEQFF